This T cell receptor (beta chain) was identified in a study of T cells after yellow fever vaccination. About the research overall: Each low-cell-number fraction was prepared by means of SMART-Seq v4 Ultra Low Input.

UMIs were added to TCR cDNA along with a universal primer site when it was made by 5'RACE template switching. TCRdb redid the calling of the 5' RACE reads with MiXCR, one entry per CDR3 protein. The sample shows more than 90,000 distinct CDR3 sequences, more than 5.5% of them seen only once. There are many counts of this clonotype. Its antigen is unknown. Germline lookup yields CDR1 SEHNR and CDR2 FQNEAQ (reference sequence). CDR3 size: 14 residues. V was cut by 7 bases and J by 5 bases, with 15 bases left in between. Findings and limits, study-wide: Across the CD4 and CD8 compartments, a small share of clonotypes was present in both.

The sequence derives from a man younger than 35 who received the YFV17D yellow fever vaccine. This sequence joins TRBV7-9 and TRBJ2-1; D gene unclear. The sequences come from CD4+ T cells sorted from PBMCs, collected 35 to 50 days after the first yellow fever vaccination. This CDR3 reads CASIRSGGNNEQFF. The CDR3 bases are TGTGCCAGCATTCGAAGTGGCGGAAACAATGAGCAGTTCTTC.